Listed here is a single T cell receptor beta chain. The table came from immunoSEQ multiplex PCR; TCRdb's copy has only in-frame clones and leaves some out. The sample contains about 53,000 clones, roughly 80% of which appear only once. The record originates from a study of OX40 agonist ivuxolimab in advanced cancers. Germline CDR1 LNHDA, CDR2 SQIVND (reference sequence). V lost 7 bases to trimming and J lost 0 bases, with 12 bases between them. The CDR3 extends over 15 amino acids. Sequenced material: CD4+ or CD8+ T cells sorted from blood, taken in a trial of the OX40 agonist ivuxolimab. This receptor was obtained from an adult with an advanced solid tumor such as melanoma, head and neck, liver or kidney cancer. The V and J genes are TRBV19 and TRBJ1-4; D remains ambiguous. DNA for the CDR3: TGTGCCAGTATCAAAAGGGTTGCAACTAATGAAAAACTGTTTTTT. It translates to CASIKRVATNEKLFF.